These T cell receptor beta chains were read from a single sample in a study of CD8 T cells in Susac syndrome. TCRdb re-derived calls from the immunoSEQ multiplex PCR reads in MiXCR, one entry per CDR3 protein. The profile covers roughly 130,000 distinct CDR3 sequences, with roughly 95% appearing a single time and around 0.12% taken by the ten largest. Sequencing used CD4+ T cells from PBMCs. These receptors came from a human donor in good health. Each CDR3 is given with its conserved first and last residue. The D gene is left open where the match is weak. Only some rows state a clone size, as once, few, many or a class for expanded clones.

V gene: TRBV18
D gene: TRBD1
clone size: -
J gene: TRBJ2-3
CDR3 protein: CASSEDRGIADTQYF
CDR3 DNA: TGTGCCAGCTCAGAAGACAGGGGAATCGCAGATACGCAGTATTTT

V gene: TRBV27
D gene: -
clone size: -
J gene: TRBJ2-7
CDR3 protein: CASGPVYEQYF
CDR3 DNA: TGTGCCAGCGGTCCAGTGTACGAGCAGTACTTC

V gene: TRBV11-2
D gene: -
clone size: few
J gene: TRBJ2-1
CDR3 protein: CASSLDRGGYNEQFF
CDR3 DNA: TGTGCCAGCAGCTTAGACAGGGGGGGATACAATGAGCAGTTCTTC

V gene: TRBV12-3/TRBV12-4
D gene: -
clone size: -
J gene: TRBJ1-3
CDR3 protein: CASSLFSGNTIYF
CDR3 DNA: TGTGCCAGCAGTCTCTTCTCTGGAAACACCATATATTTT

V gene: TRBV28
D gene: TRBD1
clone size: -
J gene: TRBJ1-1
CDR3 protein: CASSLPGGGSTEAFF
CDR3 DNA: TGTGCCAGCAGCCTCCCAGGGGGGGGGAGCACTGAAGCTTTCTTT

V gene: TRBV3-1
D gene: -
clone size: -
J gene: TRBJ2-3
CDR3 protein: CASSQRTHTDTQYF
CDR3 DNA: TGTGCCAGCAGCCAGCGGACGCACACAGATACGCAGTATTTT

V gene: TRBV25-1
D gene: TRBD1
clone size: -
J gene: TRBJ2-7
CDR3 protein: CASRGGTDRGNEQYF
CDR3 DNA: TGTGCCAGCAGGGGGGGAACGGACAGGGGGAACGAGCAGTACTTC

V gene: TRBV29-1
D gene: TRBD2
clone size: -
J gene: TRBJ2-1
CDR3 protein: CSVTTSGAYNEQFF
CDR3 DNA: TGCAGCGTTACGACTAGCGGGGCGTACAATGAGCAGTTCTTC

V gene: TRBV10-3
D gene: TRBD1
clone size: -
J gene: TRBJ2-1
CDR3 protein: CAISEGTGRYNEQFF
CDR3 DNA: TGTGCCATCAGTGAGGGGACAGGGCGTTACAATGAGCAGTTCTTC

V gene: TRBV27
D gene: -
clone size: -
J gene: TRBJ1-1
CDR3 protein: CASWGTNTEAFF
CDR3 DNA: TGTGCCAGCTGGGGGACCAACACTGAAGCTTTCTTT

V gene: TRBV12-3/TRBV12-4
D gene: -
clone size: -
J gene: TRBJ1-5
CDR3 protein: CASSRSDQPQHF
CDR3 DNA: TGTGCCAGCAGCCGCAGCGATCAGCCCCAGCATTTT

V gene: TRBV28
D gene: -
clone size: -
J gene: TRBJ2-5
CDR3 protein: CASHTLGALQETQYF
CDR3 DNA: TGTGCCAGCCACACATTGGGGGCTCTCCAAGAGACCCAGTACTTC

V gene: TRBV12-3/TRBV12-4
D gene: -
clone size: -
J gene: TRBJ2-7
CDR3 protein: CASSLGGGSYEQYF
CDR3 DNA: TGTGCCAGCAGTTTAGGTGGGGGCTCCTACGAGCAGTACTTC

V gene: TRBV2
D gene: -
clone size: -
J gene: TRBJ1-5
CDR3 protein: CASSETTGRGQPQHF
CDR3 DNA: TGTGCCAGCAGTGAAACCACAGGGCGGGGGCAGCCCCAGCATTTT

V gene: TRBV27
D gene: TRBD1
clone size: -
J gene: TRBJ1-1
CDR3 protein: CASGELQGARNTEAFF
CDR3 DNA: TGTGCCAGCGGAGAACTACAGGGGGCGCGAAACACTGAAGCTTTCTTT

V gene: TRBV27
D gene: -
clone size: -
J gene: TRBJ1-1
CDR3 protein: CASRWNMNTEAFF
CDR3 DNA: TGTGCCAGCAGGTGGAACATGAACACTGAAGCTTTCTTT

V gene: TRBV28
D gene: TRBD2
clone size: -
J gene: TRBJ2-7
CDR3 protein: CASSPPKRGPHSYEQYF
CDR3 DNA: TGTGCCAGCAGCCCCCCAAAGCGGGGCCCCCACTCCTACGAGCAGTACTTC

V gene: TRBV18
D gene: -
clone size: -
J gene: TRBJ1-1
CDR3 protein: CASSPTTGFTEAFF
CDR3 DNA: TGTGCCAGCTCACCCACTACAGGGTTCACTGAAGCTTTCTTT

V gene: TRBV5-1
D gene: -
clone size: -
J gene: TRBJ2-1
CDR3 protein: CASSLVAGENEQFF
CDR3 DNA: TGCGCCAGCAGCTTGGTTGCCGGCGAGAATGAGCAGTTCTTC

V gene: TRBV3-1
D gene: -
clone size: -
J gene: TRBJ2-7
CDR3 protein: CASSPTGSYGEQYF
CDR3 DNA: TGTGCCAGCAGCCCGACTGGATCCTACGGCGAGCAGTACTTC

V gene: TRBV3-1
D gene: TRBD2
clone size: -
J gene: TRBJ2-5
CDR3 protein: CASSQDSVAGERYF
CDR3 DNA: TGTGCCAGCAGCCAAGATTCCGTCGCGGGGGAACGGTACTTC

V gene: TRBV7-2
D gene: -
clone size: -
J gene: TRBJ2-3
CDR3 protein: CASSPQVFGLGSYTQYF
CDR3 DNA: TGTGCCAGCAGCCCCCAAGTATTCGGGCTAGGCAGCTATACGCAGTATTTT

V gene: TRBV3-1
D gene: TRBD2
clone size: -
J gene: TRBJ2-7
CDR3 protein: CASRSSGGTYEQYF
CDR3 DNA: TGTGCCAGCAGAAGTAGCGGGGGAACCTACGAGCAGTACTTC

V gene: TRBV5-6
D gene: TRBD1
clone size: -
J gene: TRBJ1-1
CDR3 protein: CASRGYSTGGENTEAFF
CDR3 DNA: TGTGCCAGCAGGGGATACTCGACAGGGGGCGAGAACACTGAAGCTTTCTTT

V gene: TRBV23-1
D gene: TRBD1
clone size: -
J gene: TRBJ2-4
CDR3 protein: CASSRRVRTGDRAKNIQYF
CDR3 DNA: TGCGCCAGCAGTCGCAGGGTGAGGACAGGGGATCGTGCCAAAAACATTCAGTACTTC

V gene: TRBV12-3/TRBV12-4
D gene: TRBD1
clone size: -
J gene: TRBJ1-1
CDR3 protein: CASSTGQDMNTEAFF
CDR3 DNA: TGTGCCAGCAGTACCGGACAGGACATGAACACTGAAGCTTTCTTT

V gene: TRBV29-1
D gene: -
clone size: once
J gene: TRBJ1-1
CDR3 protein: CSVVEGTTEAFF
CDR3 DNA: TGCAGCGTTGTCGAGGGGACCACTGAAGCTTTCTTT

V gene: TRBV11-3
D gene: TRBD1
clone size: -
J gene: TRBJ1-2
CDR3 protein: CASSLGETGPSYGYTF
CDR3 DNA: TGTGCCAGCAGCTTAGGGGAGACAGGGCCTTCCTATGGCTACACCTTC

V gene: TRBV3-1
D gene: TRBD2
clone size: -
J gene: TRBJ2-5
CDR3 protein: CASSLRLAGVETQYF
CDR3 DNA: TGTGCCAGCAGCTTACGACTAGCGGGAGTCGAGACCCAGTACTTC

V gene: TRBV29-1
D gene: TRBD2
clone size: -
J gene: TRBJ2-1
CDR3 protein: CSVDDSTSGRGSDEQFF
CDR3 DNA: TGCAGCGTTGATGATTCGACTAGCGGGCGAGGTAGCGATGAGCAGTTCTTC

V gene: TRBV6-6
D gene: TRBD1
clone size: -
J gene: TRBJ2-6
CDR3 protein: CASSGQGARGANVLTF
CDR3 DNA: TGTGCCAGCAGTGGACAGGGGGCAAGAGGGGCCAACGTCCTGACTTTC

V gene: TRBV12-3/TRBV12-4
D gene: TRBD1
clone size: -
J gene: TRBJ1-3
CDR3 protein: CASSRDRGHPSGNTIYF
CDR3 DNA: TGTGCCAGCAGCAGGGACAGGGGGCACCCCTCTGGAAACACCATATATTTT

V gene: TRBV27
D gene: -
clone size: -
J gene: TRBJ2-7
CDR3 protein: CASSLTVYEQYF
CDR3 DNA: TGTGCCAGCAGTTTGACAGTCTACGAGCAGTACTTC

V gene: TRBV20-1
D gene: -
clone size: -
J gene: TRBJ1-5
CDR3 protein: CSAREGAAVGPQHF
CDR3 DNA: TGCAGTGCTAGAGAGGGAGCCGCCGTAGGGCCCCAGCATTTT

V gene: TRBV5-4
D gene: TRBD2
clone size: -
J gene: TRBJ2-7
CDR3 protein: CASSSSTGTMNF
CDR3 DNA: TGTGCCAGCAGCTCTTCGACCGGGACTATGAACTTC

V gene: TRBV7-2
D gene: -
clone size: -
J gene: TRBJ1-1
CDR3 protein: CASRPGTPSTEAFF
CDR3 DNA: TGTGCCAGCAGGCCCGGGACCCCAAGCACTGAAGCTTTCTTT

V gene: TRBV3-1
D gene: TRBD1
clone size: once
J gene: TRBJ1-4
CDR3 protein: CASSRGTGINEKLFF
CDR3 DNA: TGTGCCAGCAGCCGGGGGACAGGGATTAATGAAAAACTGTTTTTT

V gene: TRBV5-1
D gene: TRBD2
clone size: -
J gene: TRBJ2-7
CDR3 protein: CASKREGTSEQYF
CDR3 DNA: TGCGCCAGCAAACGGGAGGGTACGTCGGAGCAGTACTTC

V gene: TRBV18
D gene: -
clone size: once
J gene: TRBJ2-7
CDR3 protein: CASSRVGQSYEQYF
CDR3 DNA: TGTGCCAGCTCGCGAGTAGGGCAGAGCTACGAGCAGTACTTC

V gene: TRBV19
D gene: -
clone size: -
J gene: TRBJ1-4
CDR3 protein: CASTALAGGDEKLFF
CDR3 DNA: TGTGCCAGTACCGCTCTGGCAGGAGGGGACGAAAAACTGTTTTTT

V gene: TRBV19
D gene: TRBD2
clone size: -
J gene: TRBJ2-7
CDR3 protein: CASSTLAGRSYEQYF
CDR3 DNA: TGTGCCAGTAGTACCCTAGCGGGGAGATCCTACGAGCAGTACTTC

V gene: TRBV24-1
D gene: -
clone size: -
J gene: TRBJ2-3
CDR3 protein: CATSLGGPTDTQYF
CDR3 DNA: TGTGCCACCTCCCTGGGAGGACCCACAGATACGCAGTATTTT

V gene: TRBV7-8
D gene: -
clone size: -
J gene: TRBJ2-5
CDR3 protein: CASSFRVQETQYF
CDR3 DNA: TGTGCCAGCAGCTTTAGGGTCCAAGAGACCCAGTACTTC

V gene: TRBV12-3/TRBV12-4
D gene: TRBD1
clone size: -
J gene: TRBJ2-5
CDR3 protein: CASSGGQGGQETQYF
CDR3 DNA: TGTGCCAGCAGCGGCGGACAGGGTGGTCAAGAGACCCAGTACTTC

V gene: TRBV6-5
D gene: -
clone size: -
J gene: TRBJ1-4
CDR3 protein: CASSLGGANEKLFF
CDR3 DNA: TGTGCCAGCAGTTTAGGGGGGGCTAATGAAAAACTGTTTTTT

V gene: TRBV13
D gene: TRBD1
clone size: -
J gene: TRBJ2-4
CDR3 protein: CASTRTGLAKNIQYF
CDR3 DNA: TGTGCCAGCACCAGGACAGGACTAGCCAAAAACATTCAGTACTTC

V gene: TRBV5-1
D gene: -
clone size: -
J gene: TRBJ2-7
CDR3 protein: CASSLGGSGVPSYEQYF
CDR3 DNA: TGCGCCAGCAGCTTGGGGGGATCGGGCGTCCCATCCTACGAGCAGTACTTC

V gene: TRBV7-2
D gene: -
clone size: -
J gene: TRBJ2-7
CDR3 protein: CASSLSFGMGGGSYEQYF
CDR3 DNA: TGTGCCAGCAGCTTGAGTTTCGGTATGGGGGGAGGTAGCTACGAGCAGTACTTC

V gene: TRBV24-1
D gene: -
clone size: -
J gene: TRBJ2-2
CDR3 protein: CATSDPGGQSTGELFF
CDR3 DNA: TGTGCCACCAGTGACCCCGGGGGGCAGAGCACCGGGGAGCTGTTTTTT

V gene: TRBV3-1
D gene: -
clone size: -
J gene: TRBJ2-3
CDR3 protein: CASSLNGVYTQYF
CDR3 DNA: TGTGCCAGCAGCCTAAACGGGGTCTATACGCAGTATTTT

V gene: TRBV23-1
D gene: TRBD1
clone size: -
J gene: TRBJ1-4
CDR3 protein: CASSQSRGQKGEKLFF
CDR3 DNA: TGCGCCAGCAGTCAATCCAGGGGACAGAAGGGCGAAAAACTGTTTTTT

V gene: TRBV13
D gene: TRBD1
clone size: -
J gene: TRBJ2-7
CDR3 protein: CASSLQGATREQYF
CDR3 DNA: TGTGCCAGCAGCTTACAGGGGGCGACCCGCGAGCAGTACTTC